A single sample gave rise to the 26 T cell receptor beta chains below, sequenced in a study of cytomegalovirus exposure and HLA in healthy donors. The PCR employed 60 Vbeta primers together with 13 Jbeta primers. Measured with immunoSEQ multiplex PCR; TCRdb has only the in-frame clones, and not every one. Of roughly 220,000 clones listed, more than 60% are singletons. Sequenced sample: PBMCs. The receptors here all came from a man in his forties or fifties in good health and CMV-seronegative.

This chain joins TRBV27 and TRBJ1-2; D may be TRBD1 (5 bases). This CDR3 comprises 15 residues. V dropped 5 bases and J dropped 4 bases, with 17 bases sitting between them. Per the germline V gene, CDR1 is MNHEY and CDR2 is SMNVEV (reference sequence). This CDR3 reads CASSSSGGVLYGYTF. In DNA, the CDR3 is TGTGCCAGCAGTAGTTCGGGAGGGGTTCTCTATGGCTACACCTTC.

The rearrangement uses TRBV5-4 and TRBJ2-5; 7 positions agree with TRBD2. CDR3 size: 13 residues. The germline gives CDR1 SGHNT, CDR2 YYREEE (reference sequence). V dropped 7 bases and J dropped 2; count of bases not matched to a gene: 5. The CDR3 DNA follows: TGTGCCAGCGGGAGGGACTCACAAGAGACCCAGTACTTC. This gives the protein CASGRDSQETQYF.

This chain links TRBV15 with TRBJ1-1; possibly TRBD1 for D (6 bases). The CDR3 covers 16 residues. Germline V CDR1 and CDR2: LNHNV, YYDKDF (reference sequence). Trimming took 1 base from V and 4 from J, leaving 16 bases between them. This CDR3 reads CATSRGPEGVVTEAFF. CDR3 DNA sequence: TGTGCCACCAGCAGAGGCCCCGAGGGGGTCGTCACTGAAGCTTTCTTT. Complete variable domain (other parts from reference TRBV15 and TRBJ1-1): DAMVIQNPRYQVTQFGKPVTLSCSQTLNHNVMYWYQQKSSQAPKLLFHYYDKDFNNEADTPDNFQSRRPNTSFCFLDIRSPGLGDTAMYLCATSRGPEGVVTEAFFGQGTRLTVV.

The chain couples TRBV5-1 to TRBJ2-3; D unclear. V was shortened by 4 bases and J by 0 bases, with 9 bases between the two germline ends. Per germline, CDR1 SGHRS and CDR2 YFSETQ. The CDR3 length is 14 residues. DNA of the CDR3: TGCGCCAGCAGCGAGCGTACTAGCACAGATACGCAGTATTTT. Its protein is CASSERTSTDTQYF.

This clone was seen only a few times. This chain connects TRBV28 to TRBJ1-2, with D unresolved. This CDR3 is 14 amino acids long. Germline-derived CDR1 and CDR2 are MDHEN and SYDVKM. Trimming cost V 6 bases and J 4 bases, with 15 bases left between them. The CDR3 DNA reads TGTGCCAGCAGCCGTCCTACCCCCGTCTATGGCTACACCTTC. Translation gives CASSRPTPVYGYTF.

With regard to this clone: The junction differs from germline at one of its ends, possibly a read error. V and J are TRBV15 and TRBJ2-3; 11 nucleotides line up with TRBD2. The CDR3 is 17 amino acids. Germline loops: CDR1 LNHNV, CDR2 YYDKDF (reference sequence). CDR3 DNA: TGTGCCACCAGCGGAGAAATAGCGGGAGGGCACTCAGATACGCAGTATTTT. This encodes CATSGEIAGGHSDTQYF.

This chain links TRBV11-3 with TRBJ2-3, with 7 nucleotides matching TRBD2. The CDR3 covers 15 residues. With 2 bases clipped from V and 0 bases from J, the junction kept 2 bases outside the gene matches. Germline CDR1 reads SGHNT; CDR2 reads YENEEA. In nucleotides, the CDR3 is TGTGCCAGCAGCTTAAGTAGCGGGAGCACAGATACGCAGTATTTT. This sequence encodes CASSLSSGSTDTQYF. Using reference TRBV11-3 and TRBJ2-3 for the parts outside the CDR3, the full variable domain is EAGVVQSPRYKIIEKKQPVAFWCNPISGHNTLYWYLQNLGQGPELLIRYENEEAVDDSQLPKDRFSAERLKGVDSTLKIQPAELGDSAVYLCASSLSSGSTDTQYFGPGTRLTVL.

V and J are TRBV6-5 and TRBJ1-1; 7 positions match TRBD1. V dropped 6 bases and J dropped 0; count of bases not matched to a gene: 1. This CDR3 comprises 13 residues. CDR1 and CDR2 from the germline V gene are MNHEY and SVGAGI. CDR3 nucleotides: TGTGCCAGCAGAACAGGGGTGAACACTGAAGCTTTCTTT. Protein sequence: CASRTGVNTEAFF.

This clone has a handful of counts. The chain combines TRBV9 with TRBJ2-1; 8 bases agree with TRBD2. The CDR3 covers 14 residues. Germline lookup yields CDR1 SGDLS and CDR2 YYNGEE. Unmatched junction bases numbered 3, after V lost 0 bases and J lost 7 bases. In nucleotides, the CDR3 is TGTGCCAGCAGCGTAGTAACTAGCGGAAATGAGCAGTTCTTC. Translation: CASSVVTSGNEQFF.

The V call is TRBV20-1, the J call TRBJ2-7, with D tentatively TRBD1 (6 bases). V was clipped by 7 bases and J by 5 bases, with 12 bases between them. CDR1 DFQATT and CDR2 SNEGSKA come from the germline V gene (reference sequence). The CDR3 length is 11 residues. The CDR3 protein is CSVGTTHEQYF. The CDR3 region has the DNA TGCAGTGTTGGGACAACCCACGAGCAGTACTTC.

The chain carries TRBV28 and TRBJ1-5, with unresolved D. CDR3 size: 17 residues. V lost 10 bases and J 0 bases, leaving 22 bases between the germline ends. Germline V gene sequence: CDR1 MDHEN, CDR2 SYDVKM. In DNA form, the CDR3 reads TGTGCCACCGGAGTTTTCCCGAGGGAGTATAGCAATCAGCCCCAGCATTTT. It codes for CATGVFPREYSNQPQHF.

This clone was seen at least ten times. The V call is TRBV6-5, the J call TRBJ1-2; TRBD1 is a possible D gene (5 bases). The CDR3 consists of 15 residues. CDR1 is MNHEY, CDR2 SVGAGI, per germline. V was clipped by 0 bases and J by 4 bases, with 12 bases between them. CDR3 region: CASSYSGQGGYGYTF. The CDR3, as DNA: TGTGCCAGCAGTTACTCAGGGCAGGGAGGCTATGGCTACACCTTC.

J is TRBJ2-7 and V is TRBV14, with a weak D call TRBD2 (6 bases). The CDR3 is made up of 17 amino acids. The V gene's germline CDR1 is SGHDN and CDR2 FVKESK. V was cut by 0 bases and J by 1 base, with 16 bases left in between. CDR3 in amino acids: CASSQDRVRGGSYEQYF. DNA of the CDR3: TGTGCCAGCAGCCAAGATAGAGTCCGGGGAGGTTCCTACGAGCAGTACTTC.

The CDR3 DNA reads TGTGCCAGCATGAGGGACAGGGACACCGGGGAGCTGTTTTTT. Its protein product is CASMRDRDTGELFF. The chain couples TRBV6-1 to TRBJ2-2; 9 bases line up with TRBD1. The germline gives CDR1 MNHNS, CDR2 SASEGT. Unmatched junction bases numbered 3, after V lost 7 bases and J lost 3 bases. The CDR3 covers 14 residues.

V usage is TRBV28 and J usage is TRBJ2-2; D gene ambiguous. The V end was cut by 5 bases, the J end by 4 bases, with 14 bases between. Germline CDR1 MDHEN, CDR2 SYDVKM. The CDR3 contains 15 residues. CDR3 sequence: CASSPDTLGTGELFF. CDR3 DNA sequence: TGTGCCAGCAGTCCAGACACCCTCGGCACCGGGGAGCTGTTTTTT. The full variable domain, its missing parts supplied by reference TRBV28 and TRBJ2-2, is DVKVTQSSRYLVKRTGEKVFLECVQDMDHENMFWYRQDPGLGLRLIYFSYDVKMKEKGDIPEGYSVSREKKERFSLILESASTNQTSMYLCASSPDTLGTGELFFGEGSRLTVL.

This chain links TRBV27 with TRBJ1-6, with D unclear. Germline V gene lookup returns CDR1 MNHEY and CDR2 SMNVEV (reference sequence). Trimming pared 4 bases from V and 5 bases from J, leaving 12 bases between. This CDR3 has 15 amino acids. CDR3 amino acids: CASSSGQIDNSPLHF. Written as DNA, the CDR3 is TGTGCCAGCAGTTCAGGTCAGATTGATAATTCACCCCTCCACTTT.

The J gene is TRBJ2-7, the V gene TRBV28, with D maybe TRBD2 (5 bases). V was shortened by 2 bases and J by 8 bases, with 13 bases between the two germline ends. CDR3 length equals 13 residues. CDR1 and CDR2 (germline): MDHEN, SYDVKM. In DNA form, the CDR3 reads TGTGCCAGCAGTTTAATCTCCTCGGGAAAGCAGTACTTC. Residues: CASSLISSGKQYF.

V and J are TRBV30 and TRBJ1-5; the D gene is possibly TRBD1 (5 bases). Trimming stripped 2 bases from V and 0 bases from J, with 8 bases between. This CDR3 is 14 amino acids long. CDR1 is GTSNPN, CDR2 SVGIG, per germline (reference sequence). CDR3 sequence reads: CAWSRQYSNQPQHF. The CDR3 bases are TGTGCCTGGAGTAGACAGTATAGCAATCAGCCCCAGCATTTT.

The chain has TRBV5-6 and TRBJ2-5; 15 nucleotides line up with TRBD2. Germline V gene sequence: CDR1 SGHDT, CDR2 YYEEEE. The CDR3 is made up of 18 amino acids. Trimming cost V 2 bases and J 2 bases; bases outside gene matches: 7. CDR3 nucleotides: TGTGCCAGCAGCTTCGGACTAGCGGGAGGGAAAATTCAAGAGACCCAGTACTTC. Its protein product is CASSFGLAGGKIQETQYF. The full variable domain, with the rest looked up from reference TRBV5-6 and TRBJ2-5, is DAGVTQSPTHLIKTRGQQVTLRCSPKSGHDTVSWYQQALGQGPQFIFQYYEEEERQRGNFPDRFSGHQFPNYSSELNVNALLLGDSALYLCASSFGLAGGKIQETQYFGPGTRLLVL.

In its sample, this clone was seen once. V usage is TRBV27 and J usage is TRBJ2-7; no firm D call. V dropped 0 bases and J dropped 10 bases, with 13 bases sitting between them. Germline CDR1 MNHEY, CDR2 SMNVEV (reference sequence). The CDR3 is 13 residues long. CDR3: CASSLSHLGPQYF. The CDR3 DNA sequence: TGTGCCAGCAGTTTATCCCACCTGGGCCCTCAGTACTTC.

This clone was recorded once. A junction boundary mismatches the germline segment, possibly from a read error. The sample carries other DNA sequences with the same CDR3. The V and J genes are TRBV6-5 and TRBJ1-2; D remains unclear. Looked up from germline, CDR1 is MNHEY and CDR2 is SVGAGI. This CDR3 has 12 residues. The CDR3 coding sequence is TGCGCCAGCACCGCCCCGGAGGGTGGCTACACCTTC. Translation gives CASTAPEGGYTF.

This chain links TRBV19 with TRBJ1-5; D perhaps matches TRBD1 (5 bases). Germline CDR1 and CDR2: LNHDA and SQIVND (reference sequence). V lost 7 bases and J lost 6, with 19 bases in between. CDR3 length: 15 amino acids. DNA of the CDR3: TGTGCCAGTACCATCAGCCGGGGGGTGAGTCAGCCCCAGCATTTT. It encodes CASTISRGVSQPQHF.

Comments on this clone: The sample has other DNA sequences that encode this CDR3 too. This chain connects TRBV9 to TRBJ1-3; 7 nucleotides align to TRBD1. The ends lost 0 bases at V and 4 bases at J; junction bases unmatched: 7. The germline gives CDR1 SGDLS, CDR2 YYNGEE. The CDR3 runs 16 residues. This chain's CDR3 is CASSVATGDSGNTIYF. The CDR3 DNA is TGTGCCAGCAGCGTAGCTACAGGGGATTCCGGAAACACCATATATTTT.

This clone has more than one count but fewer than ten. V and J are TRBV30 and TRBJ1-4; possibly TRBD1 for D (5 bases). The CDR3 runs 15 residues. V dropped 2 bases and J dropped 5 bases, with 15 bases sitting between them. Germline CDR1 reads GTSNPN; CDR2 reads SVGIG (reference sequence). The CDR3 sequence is CAWSRPGLANEKLFF. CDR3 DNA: TGTGCCTGGAGTAGACCGGGACTGGCGAATGAAAAACTGTTTTTT.

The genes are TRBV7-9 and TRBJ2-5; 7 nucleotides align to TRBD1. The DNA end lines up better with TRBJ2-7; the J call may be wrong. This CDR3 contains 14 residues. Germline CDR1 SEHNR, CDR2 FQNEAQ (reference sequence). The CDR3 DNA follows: TGTGCCAGCAGCCTGGGGACAGTCCGGGGCGAGCAGTACTTC. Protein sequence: CASSLGTVRGEQYF.

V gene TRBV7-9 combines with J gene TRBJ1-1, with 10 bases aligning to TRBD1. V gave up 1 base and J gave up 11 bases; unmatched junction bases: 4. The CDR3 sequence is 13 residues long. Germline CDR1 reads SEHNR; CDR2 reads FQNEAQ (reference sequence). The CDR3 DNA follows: TGTGCCAGCAGCTTAGTCGGACAGGGGGGTGCTTTCTTT. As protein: CASSLVGQGGAFF.